Sequencing of this T cell receptor beta chain was carried out in a study of T cells after yellow fever vaccination. Broader study findings: Booster samples showed a return of most primary-vaccination clones (under 97% CD4, 80% to 90% CD8).

V was shortened by 11 bases and J by 1 base, with 17 bases between the two germline ends. The CDR3 sequence is 14 residues long. Germline V gene sequence: CDR1 SEHNR, CDR2 FQNEAQ (reference sequence). This clonotype was detected ten times or more. What it recognizes is unknown. TCRdb redid the calling of the 5' RACE reads with MiXCR, one entry per CDR3 protein. Of approximately 550,000 distinct CDR3 sequences in the sample, around 21% were seen once. The source is a man younger than 40 who received the YFV17D yellow fever vaccine. Sequenced here: PBMCs, sampled 15 days after the yellow fever booster vaccination. The V and J genes are TRBV7-9 and TRBJ1-2; D uncertain. DNA for the CDR3: TGTGCCGGCGGAAGTGCGGGCGGTAACTATGGCTACACCTTC. This translates into CAGGSAGGNYGYTF.